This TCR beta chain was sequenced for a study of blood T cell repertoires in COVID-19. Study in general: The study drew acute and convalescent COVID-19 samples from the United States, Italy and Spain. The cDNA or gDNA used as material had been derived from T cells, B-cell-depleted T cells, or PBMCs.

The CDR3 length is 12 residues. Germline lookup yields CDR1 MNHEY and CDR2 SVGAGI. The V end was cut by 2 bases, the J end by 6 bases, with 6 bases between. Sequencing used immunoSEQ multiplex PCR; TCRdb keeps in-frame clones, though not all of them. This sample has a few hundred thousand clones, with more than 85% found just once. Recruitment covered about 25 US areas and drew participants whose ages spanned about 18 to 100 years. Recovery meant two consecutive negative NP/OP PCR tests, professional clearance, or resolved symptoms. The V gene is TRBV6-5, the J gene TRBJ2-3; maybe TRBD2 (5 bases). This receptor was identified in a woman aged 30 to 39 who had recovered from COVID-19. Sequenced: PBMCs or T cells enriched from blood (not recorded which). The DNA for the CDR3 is TGTGCCAGCAGTTACGGGAGTGATACGCAGTATTTT. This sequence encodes CASSYGSDTQYF.